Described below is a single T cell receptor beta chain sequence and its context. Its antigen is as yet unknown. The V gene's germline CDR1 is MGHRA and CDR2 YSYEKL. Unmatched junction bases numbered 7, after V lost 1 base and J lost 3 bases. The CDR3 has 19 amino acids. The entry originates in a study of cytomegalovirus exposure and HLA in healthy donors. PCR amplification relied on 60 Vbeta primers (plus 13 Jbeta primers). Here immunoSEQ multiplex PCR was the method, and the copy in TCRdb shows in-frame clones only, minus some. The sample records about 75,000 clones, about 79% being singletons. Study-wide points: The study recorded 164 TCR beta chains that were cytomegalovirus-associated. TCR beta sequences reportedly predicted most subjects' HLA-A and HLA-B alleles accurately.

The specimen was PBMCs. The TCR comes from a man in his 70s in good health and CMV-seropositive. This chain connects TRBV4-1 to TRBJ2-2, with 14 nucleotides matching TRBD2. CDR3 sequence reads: CASSQVRLAGGPDTGELFF. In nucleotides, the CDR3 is TGCGCCAGCAGCCAAGTGAGACTAGCGGGGGGGCCCGACACCGGGGAGCTGTTTTTT.